This T cell receptor beta chain was sequenced for a study of shared T cell receptors in the human thymus. Generated by immunoSEQ multiplex PCR, the TCRdb table keeps only in-frame clones and is missing some. This table holds some 700,000 clones, approximately 88% found once. The CDR3 sequence is 14 residues long. V was trimmed by 3 bases and J by 2 bases, leaving 8 bases between them. Germline CDR1 SGHAT, CDR2 FQNNGV. This sample was also put to use in a study of human thymus T cells. As that study records: Thymus tissue was removed during corrective cardiac surgery.

The chain links TRBV11-2 to TRBJ2-1; D unclear. The specimen was thymocytes. The TCR originated in a boy in the first two years of life with a congenital heart defect. CDR3 nucleotide sequence: TGTGCCAGCAGCTTGAGTCCTACCTACAATGAGCAGTTCTTC. It codes for CASSLSPTYNEQFF.